Below, 14 T cell receptor beta chains from the same sample are listed, as sequenced in a study of regulatory T cells in long-lasting Graves disease. Documented time point: newly diagnosed GD, antithyroid drugs for less than 3 months. PBMC RNA served as the TCR library source. Combining iRepertoire HTBI primers with Arm-PCR of CDR3 regions, the authors built TCR beta libraries. TCRdb processed the multiplex PCR reads anew with MiXCR; each CDR3 protein has one entry. The repertoire has 520,000 or so distinct CDR3 sequences, 12% of them found once; the top ten carry about 8.9%. The same sample was also studied in work on T cells in Graves' hyperthyroidism and ophthalmopathy.

Sample: peripheral blood mononuclear cells (PBMCs), taken at new diagnosis, from a patient treated with antithyroid drugs. The source is a woman in her 30s with Graves disease.

This clonotype was seen repeatedly, ten times or more. J is TRBJ1-2 and V is TRBV6-1; TRBD1 matches 10 bases. From germline, CDR1 is MNHNS and CDR2 SASEGT. This CDR3 is built from 15 residues. V gave up 6 bases and J gave up 7 bases; unmatched junction bases: 11. CDR3 DNA: TGTGCCAGCAGCAACTCCGGGACAGGGGCGTTTGGCTACACCTTC. Amino acids: CASSNSGTGAFGYTF.

This clonotype was picked up many times. The CDR3 loop reads CASVSGSGTGELFF. CDR3 sequence (DNA): TGTGCCAGTGTTAGCGGGAGCGGGACCGGGGAGCTGTTTTTT. The chain combines TRBV19 with TRBJ2-2; 9 bases agree with TRBD2. The CDR3 sequence is 14 residues long. Germline-derived CDR1 and CDR2 are LNHDA and SQIVND (reference sequence). The V gene end was trimmed by 8 bases and the J gene end by 5 bases; junction bases not matched to a gene: 6.

This sequence joins TRBV10-3 and TRBJ2-2; tentative D call: TRBD2 (6 bases). The CDR3 spans 16 residues. With 3 bases removed from V and 4 bases from J, the gap between germline ends came to 15 bases. CDR1 is ENHRY and CDR2 is SYGVKD in the germline V gene. As DNA, the CDR3 is TGTGCCATCAGTGACCCAAGTGGGGGGTCCACCGGGGAGCTGTTTTTT. The encoded protein is CAISDPSGGSTGELFF.

Only a few counts were recorded for this clonotype. The chain has TRBV29-1 and TRBJ2-1, with D unclear. Germline V gene data show CDR1 as SQVTM and CDR2 as ANQGSEA. Trimming left V 6 bases short and J 2 bases short, with 11 bases between. The CDR3 is 13 amino acids. The CDR3 here is CSVSHPTYNEQFF. In nucleotides, the CDR3 is TGCAGCGTGAGTCACCCAACCTACAATGAGCAGTTCTTC.

V is TRBV5-8 and J is TRBJ2-7; D might be TRBD1 (6 bases). Germline loops: CDR1 SGHTS, CDR2 YDEGEE. Trimming cost V 4 bases and J 1 base, with 15 bases left between them. The CDR3 covers 15 residues. The CDR3 region is CASSPRQVKSYEQYF. The CDR3 DNA is TGTGCCAGCAGCCCCAGACAGGTCAAGTCCTACGAGCAGTACTTC.

This clonotype was seen many times. The J gene is TRBJ1-1, the V gene TRBV20-1, with no clear D. The germline gives CDR1 DFQATT, CDR2 SNEGSKA (reference sequence). Trimming removed 6 bases from V and 5 bases from J, with 13 bases in between. There are 12 residues in the CDR3. Written as DNA, the CDR3 is TGCAGTGCCAGCCAAGGAAGTACTGAAGCTTTCTTT. Residues: CSASQGSTEAFF.

The chain uses TRBV10-2 and TRBJ2-3; weak D call: TRBD2 (6 bases). The V and J ends lost 8 bases and 0 bases respectively, with 12 bases between them. The CDR3 sequence is 14 residues long. In germline, CDR1 is WSHSY, CDR2 SAAADI. CDR3 loop: CASWGGESTDTQYF. As DNA, the CDR3 is TGCGCCAGCTGGGGCGGGGAGAGCACAGATACGCAGTATTTT.

Ten or more counts support this clonotype. This sequence joins TRBV7-2 and TRBJ2-7; maybe TRBD1 (6 bases). The germline V gene encodes CDR1 SGHTA and CDR2 FQGNSA. V was cut by 5 bases and J by 3 bases, with 11 bases left in between. CDR3 size: 13 residues. In DNA form, the CDR3 reads TGTGCCAGCAGCCGGACAGCGCACTACGAGCAGTACTTC. The encoded protein is CASSRTAHYEQYF.

In its sample, this clonotype was seen a few times. This chain uses TRBV3-1 with TRBJ2-1; 9 nucleotides agree with TRBD2. J lost 1 base, V lost 6 bases, and 7 bases had no gene match. The CDR3 extends over 16 amino acids. Per germline, CDR1 LGHDT and CDR2 YNNKEL (reference sequence). CDR3 bases: TGTGCCAGCAGTCCCGACCTAGCGGGGTCCTACAATGAGCAGTTCTTC. Translated, it gives CASSPDLAGSYNEQFF.

This clonotype has ten or more counts. The rearrangement uses TRBV27 and TRBJ1-1, with D perhaps TRBD1 (6 bases). V lost 3 bases and J lost 4, with 15 bases in between. Germline V gives CDR1 MNHEY, CDR2 SMNVEV (reference sequence). This CDR3 has 15 amino acids. CDR3 protein: CASSFQTGRVTEAFF. The CDR3 bases are TGTGCCAGCAGTTTCCAGACAGGACGGGTCACTGAAGCTTTCTTT.

This clonotype showed up many times. The V and J genes are TRBV28 and TRBJ1-1; D is unclear. The CDR3 spans 11 residues. Germline V lookup: CDR1 MDHEN, CDR2 SYDVKM. V was clipped by 3 bases and J by 10 bases, with 9 bases between them. CDR3 residues: CASSFQKRAFF. CDR3 bases: TGTGCCAGCAGTTTCCAGAAACGAGCTTTCTTT.

This clonotype has only a few counts. The chain joins TRBV9 to TRBJ2-1; 8 positions match TRBD2. This CDR3 contains 16 residues. Germline assignment: CDR1 SGDLS and CDR2 YYNGEE. V dropped 6 bases and J dropped 8; count of bases not matched to a gene: 16. CDR3: CASNRNGAGDWDEQFF. The DNA of the CDR3 is TGTGCCAGCAACCGCAACGGAGCGGGAGATTGGGATGAGCAGTTCTTC.

This clonotype came up many times. The chain combines TRBV28 with TRBJ1-1, with D perhaps TRBD1 (5 bases). This CDR3 spans 17 amino acids. Germline CDR1 and CDR2: MDHEN and SYDVKM. V lost 6 bases and J 1 base, leaving 21 bases between the germline ends. The CDR3 DNA reads as TGTGCCAGCAGCCCGGCGGGGCTAGAAACGGGGAACACTGAAGCTTTCTTT. The encoded protein is CASSPAGLETGNTEAFF.

The sample holds a few counts of this clonotype. The chain uses TRBV5-1 and TRBJ2-1; 8 nucleotides agree with TRBD1. J was trimmed by 0 bases and V by 4 bases; bases with no gene match: 6. CDR3 size: 16 residues. Germline-derived CDR1 and CDR2 are SGHRS and YFSETQ. The CDR3 DNA follows: TGCGCCAGCAGCCCACACAGGGGGAGCTCCTACAATGAGCAGTTCTTC. Amino acids: CASSPHRGSSYNEQFF.